The entry below gives a single TCR beta chain sequence along with its context. The CDR3 covers 12 residues. Germline V gives CDR1 MGHRA, CDR2 YSYEKL. Trimming stripped 0 bases from V and 6 bases from J, with 2 bases between. Individuals drawn from 20 to 25 US areas were about 18 to 90 years old. This record belongs to a study of blood T cell repertoires in COVID-19. Study at large: COVID-19 samples from acute and convalescent phases originated in the United States, Italy and Spain.

Per the original data handling: Amplification of reference gene primers was used by the study to estimate nucleated cell counts. This table comes from immunoSEQ multiplex PCR, and its TCRdb copy is limited to in-frame clones, with some not included. D and trimming come from the DNA, and the V and J calls and clone size come from that table. The sample lists roughly 240,000 clones, roughly 85% occurring once. This TCR was sampled from a woman aged 45-65 years with acute COVID-19. Material: PBMCs or T cells enriched from blood (not recorded which). The chain carries TRBV4-1 and TRBJ2-2; D unresolved. Written as DNA, the CDR3 is TGCGCCAGCAGCCAAGACGCCGGGGAGCTGTTTTTT. Its protein product is CASSQDAGELFF.